This TCR beta chain was recovered during a study of regulatory T cells in long-lasting Graves disease. This clonotype was detected ten times or more. iRepertoire HTBI primers and Arm-PCR of CDR3 regions built TCR beta libraries. TCRdb redid the calling of the multiplex PCR reads with MiXCR, one entry per CDR3 protein. Of a few hundred thousand distinct CDR3 sequences in the sample, about 16% were seen once. Time point specified: newly diagnosed GD, antithyroid drugs for less than 3 months. Extracted PBMC RNA gave rise to the TCR library. This CDR3 contains 16 residues. Per germline, CDR1 MNHNS and CDR2 SASEGT. The J segment lost 3 bases and the V segment lost 6 bases, leaving 8 bases of the junction unmatched.

The chain recombines TRBV6-1 with TRBJ1-4, with 9 bases fitting TRBD1. The source is a female donor with Graves disease. The material was peripheral blood mononuclear cells (PBMCs), obtained at new diagnosis, from a patient treated with antithyroid drugs. Here the CDR3 reads CASRAQGANPNEKLFF. The CDR3 DNA reads TGTGCCAGCAGAGCACAGGGGGCGAACCCTAATGAAAAACTGTTTTTT.